The T cell receptor (beta chain) under discussion was sequenced for a study of T cell changes during pregnancy in multiple sclerosis. Generated by immunoSEQ multiplex PCR, the TCRdb table keeps only in-frame clones and is missing some. This sample has 90,000 to 120,000 clones, with 80% to 95% found just once. This clone was seen once. The CDR3 is 15 amino acids. CDR1 MNHEY and CDR2 SVGAGI come from the germline V gene. Trimming stripped 6 bases from V and 1 base from J, with 12 bases between. The clonotype originates from a female donor with multiple sclerosis, enrolled in a pregnancy study. The chain uses TRBV6-5 and TRBJ2-2, with D maybe TRBD1 (6 bases). The sample in question was peripheral blood, obtained after pregnancy. CDR3 region: CASRSGTKNTGELFF. The CDR3 nucleotides are TGTGCCAGCAGATCCGGGACAAAGAACACCGGGGAGCTGTTTTTT.